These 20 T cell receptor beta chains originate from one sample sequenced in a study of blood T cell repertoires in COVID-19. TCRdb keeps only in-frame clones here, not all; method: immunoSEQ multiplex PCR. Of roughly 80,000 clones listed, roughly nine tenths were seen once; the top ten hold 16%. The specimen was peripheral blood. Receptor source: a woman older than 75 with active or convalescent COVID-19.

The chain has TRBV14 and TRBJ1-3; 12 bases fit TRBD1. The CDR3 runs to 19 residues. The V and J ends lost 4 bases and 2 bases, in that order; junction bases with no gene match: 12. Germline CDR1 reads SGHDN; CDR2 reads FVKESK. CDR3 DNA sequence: TGTGCCAGCAGCCCAGCCCGGGGACAGGGGGCGAAGGCTGGAAACACCATATATTTT. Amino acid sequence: CASSPARGQGAKAGNTIYF.

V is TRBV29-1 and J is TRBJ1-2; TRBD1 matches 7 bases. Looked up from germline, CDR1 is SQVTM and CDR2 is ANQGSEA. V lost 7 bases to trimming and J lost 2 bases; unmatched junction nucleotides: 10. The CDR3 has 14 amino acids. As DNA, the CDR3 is TGCAGCGCAGTAGGGCAGGGGGTGAACTATGGCTACACCTTC. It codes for CSAVGQGVNYGYTF. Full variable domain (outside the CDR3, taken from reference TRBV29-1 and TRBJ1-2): SAVISQKPSRDICQRGTSLTIQCQVDSQVTMMFWYRQQPGQSLTLIATANQGSEATYESGFVIDKFPISRPNLTFSTLTVSNMSPEDSSIYLCSAVGQGVNYGYTFGSGTRLTVV.

CDR3 residues: CASSPGLAANTGELFF. The DNA for the CDR3 is TGTGCCAGCAGCCCCGGACTAGCGGCGAACACCGGGGAGCTGTTTTTT. The J gene is TRBJ2-2, the V gene TRBV13; 10 positions agree with TRBD2. The V and J ends lost 5 bases and 0 bases, in that order; junction bases with no gene match: 3. CDR1 is PRHDT and CDR2 is FYEKMQ in the germline V gene (reference sequence). This CDR3 is 16 amino acids long.

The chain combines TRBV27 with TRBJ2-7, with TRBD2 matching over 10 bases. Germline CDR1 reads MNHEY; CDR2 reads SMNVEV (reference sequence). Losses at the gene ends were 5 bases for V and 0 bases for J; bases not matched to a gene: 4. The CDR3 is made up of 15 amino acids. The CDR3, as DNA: TGTGCCAGCAGTCTCCAGCGGGGGGGCTCCTACGAGCAGTACTTC. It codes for CASSLQRGGSYEQYF.

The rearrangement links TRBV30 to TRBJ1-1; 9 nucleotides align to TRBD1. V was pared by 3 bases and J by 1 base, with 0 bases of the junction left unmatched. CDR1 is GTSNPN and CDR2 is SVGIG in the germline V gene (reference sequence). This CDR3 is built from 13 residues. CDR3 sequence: CAWRTGGNTEAFF. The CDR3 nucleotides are TGTGCCTGGAGGACAGGGGGGAACACTGAAGCTTTCTTT. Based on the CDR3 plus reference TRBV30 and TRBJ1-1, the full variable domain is SQTIHQWPATLVQPVGSPLSLECTVEGTSNPNLYWYRQAAGRGLQLLFYSVGIGQISSEVPQNLSASRPQDRQFILSSKKLLLSDSGFYLCAWRTGGNTEAFFGQGTRLTVV.

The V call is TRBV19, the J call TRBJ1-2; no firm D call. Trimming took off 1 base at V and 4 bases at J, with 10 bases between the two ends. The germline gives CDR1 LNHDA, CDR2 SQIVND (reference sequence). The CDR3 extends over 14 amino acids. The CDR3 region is CASSIAGIGYGYTF. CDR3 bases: TGTGCCAGTAGTATAGCCGGGATAGGCTATGGCTACACCTTC. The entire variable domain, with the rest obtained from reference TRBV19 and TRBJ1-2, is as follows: DGGITQSPKYLFRKEGQNVTLSCEQNLNHDAMYWYRQDPGQGLRLIYYSQIVNDFQKGDIAEGYSVSREKKESFPLTVTSAQKNPTAFYLCASSIAGIGYGYTFGSGTRLTVV.

CDR3 sequence reads: CASSLSPAAFDTQYF. The CDR3, as DNA: TGTGCCAGCAGTTTATCCCCAGCGGCCTTTGATACGCAGTATTTT. The V gene is TRBV28, the J gene TRBJ2-3; tentative D call: TRBD2 (5 bases). This CDR3 contains 15 residues. Germline CDR1 reads MDHEN; CDR2 reads SYDVKM. V was shortened by 1 base and J by 6 bases, with 14 bases between the two germline ends.

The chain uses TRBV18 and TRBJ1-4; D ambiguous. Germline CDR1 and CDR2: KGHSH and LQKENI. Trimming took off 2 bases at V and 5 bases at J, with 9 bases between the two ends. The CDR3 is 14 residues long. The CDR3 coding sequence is TGTGCCAGCTCACCAATGGGCCAGAATGAAAAACTGTTTTTT. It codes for CASSPMGQNEKLFF.

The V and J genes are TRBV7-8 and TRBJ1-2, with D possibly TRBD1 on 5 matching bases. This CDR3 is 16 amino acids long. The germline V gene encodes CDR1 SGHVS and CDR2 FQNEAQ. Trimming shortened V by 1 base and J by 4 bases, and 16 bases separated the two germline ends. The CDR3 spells CASSLDTGQSTYGYTF. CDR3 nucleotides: TGTGCCAGCAGCTTAGACACCGGACAAAGCACCTATGGCTACACCTTC.

CDR3 bases: TGTGCCAGCAGCTTAGCGGCTAGCGCAGATACGCAGTATTTT. This codes for CASSLAASADTQYF. The genes are TRBV7-6 and TRBJ2-3, with D perhaps matching TRBD2 (6 bases). Germline lookup yields CDR1 SGHVS and CDR2 FNYEAQ. There are 14 residues in the CDR3. V shed 0 bases and J shed 4 bases, with 8 bases lying between them.

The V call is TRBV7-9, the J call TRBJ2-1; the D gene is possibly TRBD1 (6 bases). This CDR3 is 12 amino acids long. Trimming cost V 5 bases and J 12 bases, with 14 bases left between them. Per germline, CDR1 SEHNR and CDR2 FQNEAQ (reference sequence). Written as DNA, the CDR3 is TGTGCCAGCAGCATCCAGGGGTTTGGGCAGTTCTTC. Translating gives CASSIQGFGQFF.

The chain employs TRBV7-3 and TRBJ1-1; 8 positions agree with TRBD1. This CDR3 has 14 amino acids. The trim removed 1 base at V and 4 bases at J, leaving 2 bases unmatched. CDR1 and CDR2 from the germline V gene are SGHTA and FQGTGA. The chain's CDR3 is CASSLNTGGTEAFF. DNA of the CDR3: TGTGCCAGCAGCTTAAATACAGGGGGCACTGAAGCTTTCTTT.

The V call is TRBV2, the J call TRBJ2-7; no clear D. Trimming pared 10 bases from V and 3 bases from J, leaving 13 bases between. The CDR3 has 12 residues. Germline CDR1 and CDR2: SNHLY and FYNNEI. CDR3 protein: CATSVQFYEQYF. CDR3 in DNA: TGTGCCACGAGTGTACAGTTCTACGAGCAGTACTTC.

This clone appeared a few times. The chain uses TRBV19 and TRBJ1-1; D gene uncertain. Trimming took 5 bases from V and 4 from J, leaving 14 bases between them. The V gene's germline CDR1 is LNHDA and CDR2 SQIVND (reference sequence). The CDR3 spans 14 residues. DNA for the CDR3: TGTGCCAGTAGTCCCCCAACGAGGAGCACTGAAGCTTTCTTT. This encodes CASSPPTRSTEAFF.

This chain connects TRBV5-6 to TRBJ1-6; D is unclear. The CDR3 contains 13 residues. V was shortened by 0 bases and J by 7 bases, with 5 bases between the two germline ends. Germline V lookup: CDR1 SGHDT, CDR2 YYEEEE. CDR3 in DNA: TGTGCCAGCAGCTTGGCGAGAAATTCACCCCTCCACTTT. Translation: CASSLARNSPLHF.

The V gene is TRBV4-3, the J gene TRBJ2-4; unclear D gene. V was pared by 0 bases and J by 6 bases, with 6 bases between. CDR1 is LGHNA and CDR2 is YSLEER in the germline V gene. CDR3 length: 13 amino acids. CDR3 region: CASSQDRGNIQYF. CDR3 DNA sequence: TGCGCCAGCAGCCAAGACAGAGGAAACATTCAGTACTTC.

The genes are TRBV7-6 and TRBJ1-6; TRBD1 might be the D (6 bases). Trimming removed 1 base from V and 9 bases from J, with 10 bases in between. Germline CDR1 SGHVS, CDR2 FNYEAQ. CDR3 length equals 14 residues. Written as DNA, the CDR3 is TGTGCCAGCAGCTTAGGGACAGACAGTTCACCCCTCCACTTT. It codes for CASSLGTDSSPLHF.

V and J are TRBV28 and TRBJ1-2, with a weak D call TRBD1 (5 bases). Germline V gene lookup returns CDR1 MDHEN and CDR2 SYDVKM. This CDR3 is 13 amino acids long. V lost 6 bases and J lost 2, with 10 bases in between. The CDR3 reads CASRTTVNYGYTF. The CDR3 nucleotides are TGTGCCAGCAGAACGACAGTAAACTATGGCTACACCTTC.

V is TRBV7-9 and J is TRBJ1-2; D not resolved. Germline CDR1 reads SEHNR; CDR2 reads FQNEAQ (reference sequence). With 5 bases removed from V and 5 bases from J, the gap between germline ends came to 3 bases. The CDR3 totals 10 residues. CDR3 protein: CASSLYGYTF. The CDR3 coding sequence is TGTGCCAGCAGCCTGTATGGCTACACCTTC.

The DNA for the CDR3 is TGTGCCAGCAGCTTGGATAGGGGATACAAGGCTGGCTATGGCTACACCTTC. This gives the protein CASSLDRGYKAGYGYTF. The chain has TRBV5-4 and TRBJ1-2; TRBD1 is a possible D gene (5 bases). V lost 0 bases to trimming and J lost 4 bases, with 19 bases between them. Germline V CDR1 and CDR2: SGHNT, YYREEE (reference sequence). CDR3 size: 17 residues.